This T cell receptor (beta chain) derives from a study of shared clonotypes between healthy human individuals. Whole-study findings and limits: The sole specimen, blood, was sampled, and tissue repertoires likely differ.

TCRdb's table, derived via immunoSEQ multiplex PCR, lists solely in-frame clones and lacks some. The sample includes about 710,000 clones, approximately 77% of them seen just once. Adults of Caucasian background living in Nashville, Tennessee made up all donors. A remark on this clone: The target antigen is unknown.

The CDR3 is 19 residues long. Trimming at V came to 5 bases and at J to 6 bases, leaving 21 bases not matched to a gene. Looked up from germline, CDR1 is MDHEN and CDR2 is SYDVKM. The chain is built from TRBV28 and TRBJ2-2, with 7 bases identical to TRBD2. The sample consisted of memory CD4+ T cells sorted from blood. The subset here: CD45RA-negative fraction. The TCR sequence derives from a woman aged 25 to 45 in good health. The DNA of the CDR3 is TGTGCCAGCAGTATAAGGGGAAGGCTCTACCAACGGGGGGCCGGGGAGCTGTTTTTT. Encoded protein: CASSIRGRLYQRGAGELFF. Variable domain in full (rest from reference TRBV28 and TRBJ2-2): DVKVTQSSRYLVKRTGEKVFLECVQDMDHENMFWYRQDPGLGLRLIYFSYDVKMKEKGDIPEGYSVSREKKERFSLILESASTNQTSMYLCASSIRGRLYQRGAGELFFGEGSRLTVL.